This T cell receptor beta chain was identified in a study of naive and memory T cell subsets. Details on this clonotype: Its antigen remains unidentified.

Whole blood, 2.5 ml, came from adult healthy volunteers. A UMI-containing oligonucleotide was joined by 3' ligation to the TCR cDNA template. Reverse transcription used DNase-treated unsorted total RNA, aiming for roughly 1 to 1,100 ng. Findings and limits, study-wide: This RNA-based method may be sensitive to activation-related transcript changes.

The germline CDR1 and CDR2 sequences are DFQATT and SNEGSKA (reference sequence). This CDR3 contains 14 residues. Trimming removed 6 bases from V and 9 bases from J, with 18 bases in between. Blood and skin TCR RNA was reverse transcribed with alpha and beta constant primers. The SP2 primer and nested alpha and beta constant region primers amplified ligated cDNA in four rounds. MiXCR, run by TCRdb on the 5' RACE reads, gives a single entry per CDR3 protein. Among over 20,000 distinct CDR3 sequences listed, around 25% were seen once. This TCR was sampled from a female donor in good health. J is TRBJ1-6 and V is TRBV20-1; a weak D match, TRBD1 (5 bases). Here the CDR3 DNA reads TGCAGTGCCCAGGGTGGGGAATCGGGTTCACCCCTCCACTTT. Encoded protein: CSAQGGESGSPLHF.